The 24 T cell receptor beta chains below come from one sample, sequenced in a study of cytomegalovirus exposure and HLA in healthy donors (dated by TCRdb to about 2017). Library preparation used the immunoSEQ multiplex PCR assay. The multiplex PCR relied on a mix of 60 forward primers for TCR Vbeta segments and 13 reverse primers for TCR Jbeta segments. The table was pulled from immuneACCESS by TCRdb, which kept in-frame rearrangements only. Such tables lose some clones; where checked, under half of the loss comes from unresolved V genes, and the rest has no known cause. The sample includes about 160,000 clones, with approximately 85% observed a single time. 2% to 2.5% of the sample is held by the ten biggest clonotypes. Sequenced sample: PBMCs. These receptors all stem from a man aged 18 to 30 in good health and CMV-seropositive.

This chain connects TRBV5-1 to TRBJ1-2, with D perhaps TRBD1 (6 bases). V was shortened by 0 bases and J by 8 bases, with 11 bases between the two germline ends. The CDR3 extends over 13 amino acids. Looked up from germline, CDR1 is SGHRS and CDR2 is YFSETQ. The CDR3 loop reads CASSLEGDRGYTF. The CDR3 bases are TGCGCCAGCAGCTTGGAGGGGGATCGGGGCTACACCTTC. Full variable domain (rest looked up from reference TRBV5-1 and TRBJ1-2): KAGVTQTPRYLIKTRGQQVTLSCSPISGHRSVSWYQQTPGQGLQFLFEYFSETQRNKGNFPGRFSGRQFSNSRSEMNVSTLELGDSALYLCASSLEGDRGYTFGSGTRLTVV.

The gene calls are TRBV7-9 and TRBJ2-5, with 11 positions matching TRBD1. The V gene end was trimmed by 4 bases and the J gene end by 5 bases; junction bases not matched to a gene: 3. The CDR3 contains 14 residues. Germline-derived CDR1 and CDR2 are SEHNR and FQNEAQ (reference sequence). This CDR3 is CASSWDRGTETQYF. CDR3 in DNA: TGTGCCAGCAGCTGGGACAGGGGGACGGAGACCCAGTACTTC.

The chain combines TRBV4-2 with TRBJ2-4, with a possible D match to TRBD1 (6 bases). The CDR3 totals 16 residues. Germline V gives CDR1 LGHNA, CDR2 YNFKEQ. V was shortened by 5 bases and J by 1 base, with 15 bases between the two germline ends. CDR3 DNA sequence: TGTGCCAGCAGCAAGGACAGCCTGGGGGCCAAAAACATTCAGTACTTC. This translates into CASSKDSLGAKNIQYF.

The chain carries TRBV27 and TRBJ2-7, with 7 bases identical to TRBD1. The ends lost 5 bases at V and 0 bases at J; junction bases unmatched: 10. The CDR3 contains 16 residues. Looked up from germline, CDR1 is MNHEY and CDR2 is SMNVEV (reference sequence). CDR3 DNA: TGTGCCAGCAGTGAAAGACAGGGCCTTAGCTCCTACGAGCAGTACTTC. This gives the protein CASSERQGLSSYEQYF.

This chain connects TRBV5-1 to TRBJ1-6; 8 positions match TRBD1. The V gene's germline CDR1 is SGHRS and CDR2 YFSETQ. V was clipped by 0 bases and J by 10 bases; unmatched bases: 9. The CDR3 loop spans 16 amino acids. The CDR3 sequence is CASSLGDNTGGSPLHF. DNA of the CDR3: TGCGCCAGCAGCTTGGGGGACAATACAGGGGGGTCACCCCTCCACTTT.

The J gene is TRBJ2-5, the V gene TRBV5-4; TRBD1 matches at 7 bases. The germline V gene encodes CDR1 SGHNT and CDR2 YYREEE (reference sequence). The CDR3 consists of 15 residues. With 3 bases clipped from V and 2 bases from J, the junction kept 7 bases outside the gene matches. The DNA for the CDR3 is TGTGCCAGCAGCTATAATCCGACAGGGCAAGAGACCCAGTACTTC. Its translation: CASSYNPTGQETQYF.

The V gene is TRBV6-1, the J gene TRBJ2-7, with 9 positions matching TRBD1. This CDR3 has 16 residues. J gave up 2 bases and V 0 bases, and 5 bases lay outside the gene matches. The germline CDR1 and CDR2 sequences are MNHNS and SASEGT. The DNA of the CDR3 is TGTGCCAGCAGTGAAGCGGGACAGGGCCTACCCTACGAGCAGTACTTC. Protein sequence: CASSEAGQGLPYEQYF.

This clone was counted a single time. One junction end does not reproduce the germline sequence, and a read error may be involved. The same CDR3 can be traced to other DNA sequences in this sample. The chain is built from TRBV30 and TRBJ1-1; no reliable D call. Germline CDR1 GTSNPN, CDR2 SVGIG (reference sequence). This CDR3 is built from 17 residues. CDR3 loop: CAWSSWTPGEGNTEAFF. The CDR3 nucleotides are TGCGCCTGGAGTTCTTGGACCCCTGGGGAGGGGAACACTGAAGCTTTCTTT.

This sequence joins TRBV5-1 and TRBJ1-4; 7 nucleotides align to TRBD1. The trim removed 2 bases at V and 0 bases at J, leaving 4 bases unmatched. The CDR3 extends over 16 amino acids. The germline V gene has CDR1 SGHRS and CDR2 YFSETQ. The CDR3 loop is CASSLGQDSTNEKLFF. DNA for the CDR3: TGCGCCAGCAGCTTAGGACAGGATTCAACTAATGAAAAACTGTTTTTT.

This clone was detected once. The CDR3 sequence is CASTAPTGNTEAFF. CDR3 coding DNA: TGTGCCAGCACCGCGCCGACAGGGAATACTGAAGCTTTCTTT. V is TRBV6-5 and J is TRBJ1-1; 7 positions match TRBD1. Trimming cost V 7 bases and J 5 bases; bases outside gene matches: 10. The CDR3 loop spans 14 amino acids. Per the germline V gene, CDR1 is MNHEY and CDR2 is SVGAGI.

The V call is TRBV9, the J call TRBJ2-3, with D possibly matching TRBD2 (5 bases). The germline V gene has CDR1 SGDLS and CDR2 YYNGEE. Trimming left V 1 base short and J 0 bases short, with 9 bases between. The CDR3 extends over 15 amino acids. CDR3 DNA sequence: TGTGCCAGCAGCGTAACTAGGCTTAGCACAGATACGCAGTATTTT. This codes for CASSVTRLSTDTQYF.

The chain carries TRBV30 and TRBJ1-4; TRBD1 matches 7 bases. The CDR3 runs to 14 residues. Per germline, CDR1 GTSNPN and CDR2 SVGIG (reference sequence). The J segment lost 7 bases and the V segment lost 2 bases, leaving 7 bases of the junction unmatched. The CDR3 nucleotides read TGTGCCTGGAGTCGAGGGGACAGCCCTGAAAAACTGTTTTTT. This sequence encodes CAWSRGDSPEKLFF. Based on the CDR3 plus reference TRBV30 and TRBJ1-4, the full variable domain is SQTIHQWPATLVQPVGSPLSLECTVEGTSNPNLYWYRQAAGRGLQLLFYSVGIGQISSEVPQNLSASRPQDRQFILSSKKLLLSDSGFYLCAWSRGDSPEKLFFGSGTQLSVL.

The chain links TRBV10-3 to TRBJ1-1, with D tentatively TRBD1 (6 bases). CDR3 length: 14 amino acids. V lost 4 bases and J lost 0, with 9 bases in between. CDR1 is ENHRY and CDR2 is SYGVKD in the germline V gene. CDR3 bases: TGTGCCATCAGTGTGGACAGAATGAACACTGAAGCTTTCTTT. Its translation is CAISVDRMNTEAFF.

V and J are TRBV6-1 and TRBJ2-4, with D uncertain. In germline, CDR1 is MNHNS, CDR2 SASEGT. V dropped 7 bases and J dropped 6 bases, with 13 bases sitting between them. The CDR3 runs 13 residues. The DNA of the CDR3 is TGTGCCAGCATATCGATGGTCAGAAACATTCAGTACTTC. Protein: CASISMVRNIQYF.

The chain employs TRBV30 and TRBJ1-2; tentatively, D is TRBD1 (5 bases). The V end lost 0 bases, the J end lost 4 bases, and 15 bases lay between the germline ends. The CDR3 runs to 15 residues. Germline V gene sequence: CDR1 GTSNPN, CDR2 SVGIG (reference sequence). DNA of the CDR3: TGTGCCTGGAGTGTCCCCCGGCAGGGCCCCTATGGCTACACCTTC. Protein: CAWSVPRQGPYGYTF.

V usage is TRBV5-6 and J usage is TRBJ1-5, with 9 bases identical to TRBD1. Germline assignment: CDR1 SGHDT and CDR2 YYEEEE. The CDR3 extends over 15 amino acids. The V segment lost 2 bases and the J segment 6 bases; nucleotides outside the gene matches: 6. The CDR3 bases are TGTGCCAGCAGCTTCTCGGACAGGGGAGGTCAGCCCCAGCATTTT. This codes for CASSFSDRGGQPQHF.

This clone was recorded once. The rearrangement joins TRBV7-8 to TRBJ1-2; 7 bases are a match to TRBD1. The CDR3 is 15 residues long. CDR1 SGHVS and CDR2 FQNEAQ come from the germline V gene. After removal of 1 base from V and 2 bases from J, the junction contained 4 bases not matched to a gene. CDR3 sequence: CASSLDEGANYGYTF. CDR3 DNA sequence: TGTGCCAGCAGCTTAGATGAGGGGGCGAACTATGGCTACACCTTC.

The rearrangement uses TRBV11-2 and TRBJ1-2; no reliable D call. V lost 2 bases to trimming and J lost 4 bases, with 14 bases between them. Looked up from germline, CDR1 is SGHAT and CDR2 is FQNNGV. CDR3 length: 15 residues. The CDR3 nucleotides read TGTGCCAGCAGCTTAACACAGTCCCTCGGCTATGGCTACACCTTC. Amino acids: CASSLTQSLGYGYTF.

The chain employs TRBV6-1 and TRBJ2-5; D perhaps matches TRBD1 (5 bases). The ends were cut back, 5 bases at V and 2 bases at J, with 15 bases in the middle. CDR1 and CDR2 (germline): MNHNS, SASEGT. The length of the CDR3 is 15 residues. Written as DNA, the CDR3 is TGTGCCAGCAGTCGACAGATGGGGCAGCAAGAGACCCAGTACTTC. Its protein is CASSRQMGQQETQYF.

The chain uses TRBV30 and TRBJ2-7, with D perhaps matching TRBD2 (6 bases). V shed 4 bases and J shed 2 bases, with 9 bases lying between them. This CDR3 is built from 12 residues. Germline CDR1 and CDR2: GTSNPN and SVGIG (reference sequence). The chain's CDR3 is CAWTGGTYEQYF. The CDR3 DNA follows: TGTGCCTGGACCGGGGGTACCTACGAGCAGTACTTC.

The table lists this clone with a few counts. The chain carries TRBV9 and TRBJ1-5; D is unclear. CDR3 length: 14 residues. Trimming took 4 bases from V and 6 from J, leaving 14 bases between them. Germline V gene lookup returns CDR1 SGDLS and CDR2 YYNGEE. CDR3: CASSPNGEGQPQHF. The CDR3 nucleotides are TGTGCCAGCAGCCCCAACGGGGAGGGTCAGCCCCAGCATTTT.

The CDR3 region has the DNA TGCGCCAGCAGCCCCGGGAGGGGAGGAGATGGCTACACCTTC. It yields the protein CASSPGRGGDGYTF. This chain links TRBV4-1 with TRBJ1-2, with TRBD1 as a possible D gene (5 bases). CDR1 is MGHRA, CDR2 YSYEKL, per germline. This CDR3 has 14 amino acids. V was clipped by 4 bases and J by 6 bases, with 15 bases between them.

The rearrangement joins TRBV7-2 to TRBJ1-2; the D gene is possibly TRBD1 (6 bases). The V end was cut by 6 bases, the J end by 7 bases, with 15 bases between. Germline values: CDR1 SGHTA, CDR2 FQGNSA. The CDR3 is 13 residues long. The CDR3 DNA reads TGTGCCAGCAGTTCGACAGGTTTGCTTGGCTACACCTTC. Protein: CASSSTGLLGYTF.

The genes are TRBV2 and TRBJ2-7; 9 bases match TRBD1. Germline V gene lookup returns CDR1 SNHLY and CDR2 FYNNEI. The CDR3 has 14 residues. Losses at the gene ends were 8 bases for V and 3 bases for J; bases not matched to a gene: 8. The chain's CDR3 is CASRIDRGNYEQYF. CDR3 nucleotides: TGTGCCAGCCGGATAGACAGGGGGAACTACGAGCAGTACTTC.